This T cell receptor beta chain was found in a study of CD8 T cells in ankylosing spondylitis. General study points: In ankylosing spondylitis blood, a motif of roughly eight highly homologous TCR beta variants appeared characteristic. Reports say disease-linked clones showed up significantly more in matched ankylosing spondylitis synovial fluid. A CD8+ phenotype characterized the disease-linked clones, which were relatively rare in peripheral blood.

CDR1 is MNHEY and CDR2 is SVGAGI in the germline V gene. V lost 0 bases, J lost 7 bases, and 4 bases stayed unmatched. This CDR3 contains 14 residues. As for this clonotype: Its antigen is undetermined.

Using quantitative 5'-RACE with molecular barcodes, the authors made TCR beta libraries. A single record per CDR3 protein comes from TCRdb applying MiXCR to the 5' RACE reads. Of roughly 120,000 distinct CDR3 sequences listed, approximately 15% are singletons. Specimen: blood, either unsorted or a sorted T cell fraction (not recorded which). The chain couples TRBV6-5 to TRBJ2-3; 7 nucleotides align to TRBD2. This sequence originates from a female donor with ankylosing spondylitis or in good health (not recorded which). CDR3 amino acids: CASSYSGGENTQYF. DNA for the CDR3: TGTGCCAGCAGTTACTCGGGGGGGGAGAATACGCAGTATTTT.